This TCR beta chain was sequenced during a study of cytomegalovirus exposure and HLA in healthy donors. Across the study: Earlier findings included some 100 million unique TCR beta sequences obtained from approximately 170 million T cells.

V lost 5 bases, J lost 1 base, and 2 bases stayed unmatched. Germline CDR1 is MNHNY and CDR2 is SVGAGI (reference sequence). CDR3 size: 15 residues. Study-wide points: Per a later analysis, 15,000 to 20,000 TCR beta sequences showed association with HLA alleles at 0.05 false discovery rate. Reportedly, fewer N-insertions than the approximately 700-donor mean appeared in an Asian-associated ancestry cluster in a later analysis.

Comment on this clone: Its antigen remains unidentified.

In the PCR, 60 Vbeta and 13 Jbeta primers were used. Clones were read by immunoSEQ multiplex PCR, and TCRdb kept only the in-frame ones, dropping some. This sample carries about 55,000 clones, about 82% of them seen once, and the ten largest clones take 1.5% to 2%. The chain has TRBV6-6 and TRBJ1-4; 9 positions agree with TRBD1. The source of this sequence is a man younger than 40 in good health and CMV-seronegative. Sequencing used PBMCs. CDR3 protein: CASSDRGGTNEKLFF. The CDR3 nucleotides are TGTGCCAGCAGTGACAGGGGGGGAACTAATGAAAAACTGTTTTTT.